The 16 T cell receptor beta chains reported below all come from one sample, sequenced in a study of T-cell memory formation after mild COVID-19. TCRdb fed the 5' RACE reads into MiXCR, producing one record per CDR3 protein. Here the sample spans around 450,000 distinct CDR3 sequences, about 19% being singletons. Sequencing used PBMCs or a T cell subset sorted from them (not recorded which). The receptor source for this set is an adult woman who had mild COVID-19 (a few samples of this study predate the infection). Cell type and time point are not known.

This clonotype was detected a few times. J is TRBJ2-7 and V is TRBV9, with 9 bases lining up with TRBD1. Germline CDR1 SGDLS, CDR2 YYNGEE. Trimming cost V 0 bases and J 5 bases; bases outside gene matches: 12. CDR3 length: 17 amino acids. CDR3 bases: TGTGCCAGCAGCGTAGGAGAATTCGGGACAGGGAGGGACGAGCAGTACTTC. Encoded protein: CASSVGEFGTGRDEQYF.

V gene TRBV7-9 combines with J gene TRBJ2-2; 9 bases fit TRBD2. CDR3 length: 18 residues. V lost 2 bases and J lost 1; bases outside the gene matches: 8. CDR1 SEHNR and CDR2 FQNEAQ come from the germline V gene (reference sequence). CDR3 residues: CASSLSSGNPWNTGELFF. The CDR3 DNA sequence: TGTGCCAGCAGCTTATCTAGCGGGAACCCGTGGAACACCGGGGAGCTGTTTTTT.

This clonotype was detected only a few times. This chain connects TRBV9 to TRBJ1-2, with D unclear. With 0 bases removed from V and 0 bases from J, the gap between germline ends came to 9 bases. The CDR3 runs to 15 residues. Germline V lookup: CDR1 SGDLS, CDR2 YYNGEE. CDR3 in amino acids: CASSVEGGPNYGYTF. CDR3 DNA sequence: TGTGCCAGCAGCGTAGAAGGAGGCCCTAACTATGGCTACACCTTC.

This clonotype was picked up a small number of times. The chain couples TRBV27 to TRBJ1-2; a weak D match, TRBD1 (5 bases). The germline CDR1 and CDR2 sequences are MNHEY and SMNVEV (reference sequence). V was trimmed by 4 bases and J by 8 bases, leaving 23 bases between them. The CDR3 is made up of 16 amino acids. In DNA form, the CDR3 reads TGTGCCAGCAGTTCTCCCAGCAAAACCCCAGGGTACGGCTACACCTTC. Protein: CASSSPSKTPGYGYTF.

The rearrangement links TRBV7-2 to TRBJ2-3, with 15 bases aligning to TRBD2. Germline-derived CDR1 and CDR2 are SGHTA and FQGNSA. CDR3 length: 20 residues. V trimming: 1 base; J trimming: 3 bases; junction bases outside the gene matches: 11. The CDR3 nucleotides are TGTGCCAGCAGCTTAGTGGCATGGACTAGCGGGAGGGCCGGGACAGATACGCAGTATTTT. As protein: CASSLVAWTSGRAGTDTQYF.

The J gene is TRBJ2-3, the V gene TRBV5-4; the match to TRBD2 covers 8 bases. The CDR3 has 16 residues. V dropped 3 bases and J dropped 3; count of bases not matched to a gene: 9. The V gene's germline CDR1 is SGHNT and CDR2 YYREEE (reference sequence). The CDR3 DNA sequence: TGTGCCAGCAGCTGGGAAGCGGGAGTTGAGACAGATACGCAGTATTTT. This gives the protein CASSWEAGVETDTQYF.

The chain links TRBV18 to TRBJ2-5, with D possibly being TRBD1 (5 bases). The length of the CDR3 is 14 residues. The V gene lost 1 base and the J gene lost 1 base, with 7 bases spanning the gap. Per germline, CDR1 KGHSH and CDR2 LQKENI. The CDR3 region has the DNA TGTGCCAGCTCACCACAGCAGGGCCAAGAGACCCAGTACTTC. Its translation: CASSPQQGQETQYF.

This clonotype was observed a handful of times. The rearrangement links TRBV20-1 to TRBJ2-5; the D is unclear. CDR3 length equals 11 residues. Germline CDR1 and CDR2: DFQATT and SNEGSKA (reference sequence). The V gene lost 0 bases and the J gene lost 5 bases, with 4 bases spanning the gap. The CDR3 bases are TGCAGTGCTAGAGATCAGGAGACCCAGTACTTC. It translates to CSARDQETQYF.

This clonotype was counted many times. This chain links TRBV5-4 with TRBJ2-5; possibly TRBD2 for D (7 bases). Germline-derived CDR1 and CDR2 are SGHNT and YYREEE (reference sequence). There are 13 residues in the CDR3. Trimming left V 5 bases short and J 4 bases short, with 12 bases between. CDR3 nucleotide sequence: TGTGCCAGCAGGCGAGGGGGGGGAGAGACCCAGTACTTC. Translating it yields CASRRGGGETQYF.

As to this clonotype: A read error is possible here, since a much larger clone lies one base away. The DNA of the CDR3 is TGTGCCAGCAGCCCCCGGGACAACCAAGAGACCCAGTACTTC. Translating it yields CASSPRDNQETQYF. The chain recombines TRBV3-1 with TRBJ2-5; TRBD1 might be the D (6 bases). Trimming took off 4 bases at V and 0 bases at J, with 9 bases between the two ends. CDR1 is LGHDT, CDR2 YNNKEL, per germline (reference sequence). The CDR3 length is 14 residues.

This chain uses TRBV11-1 with TRBJ2-3, with TRBD2 matching 7 bases. The germline CDR1 and CDR2 sequences are SGHAT and FQDESV (reference sequence). The CDR3 covers 16 residues. V gave up 5 bases and J gave up 2 bases; unmatched junction bases: 10. CDR3 amino acids: CASSQTASGYTDTQYF. The CDR3, as DNA: TGTGCCAGCAGCCAGACGGCTAGCGGATACACAGATACGCAGTATTTT.

The chain is built from TRBV7-9 and TRBJ2-7; 10 positions match TRBD2. After removal of 3 bases from V and 3 bases from J, the junction contained 8 bases not matched to a gene. This CDR3 spans 16 amino acids. Per germline, CDR1 SEHNR and CDR2 FQNEAQ (reference sequence). The CDR3 DNA reads as TGTGCCAGCAGCTTGCACCTAGCGGGGGTGAACTACGAGCAGTACTTC. Its translation is CASSLHLAGVNYEQYF.

The V gene is TRBV18, the J gene TRBJ2-1, with D hard to call. Per the germline V gene, CDR1 is KGHSH and CDR2 is LQKENI. This CDR3 has 12 amino acids. The V end lost 3 bases, the J end lost 9 bases, and 9 bases lay between the germline ends. CDR3 residues: CASSPRPGEQFF. CDR3 nucleotide sequence: TGTGCCAGCTCACCTCGCCCGGGTGAGCAGTTCTTC. Combining the CDR3 with reference TRBV18 and TRBJ2-1 gives the whole variable domain NAGVMQNPRHLVRRRGQEARLRCSPMKGHSHVYWYRQLPEEGLKFMVYLQKENIIDESGMPKERFSAEFPKEGPSILRIQQVVRGDSAAYFCASSPRPGEQFFGPGTRLTVL.

The sample holds a few counts of this clonotype. The genes are TRBV20-1 and TRBJ2-5, with 8 bases lining up with TRBD1. Germline values: CDR1 DFQATT, CDR2 SNEGSKA (reference sequence). V shed 7 bases and J 3 bases; nucleotides not matched to a gene: 13. This CDR3 has 15 amino acids. The CDR3 region has the DNA TGCAGTGGAGTTCAGGGGGCGAGGTTGAAAGAGACCCAGTACTTC. Translation: CSGVQGARLKETQYF.

There are a few counts of this clonotype. The gene calls are TRBV20-1 and TRBJ2-2; D is perhaps TRBD1 or TRBD2 (6 bases each). V lost 1 base to trimming and J lost 2 bases, with 14 bases between them. The CDR3 covers 16 residues. CDR1 and CDR2 from the germline V gene are DFQATT and SNEGSKA (reference sequence). This CDR3 is CSARGTGAINTGELFF. The CDR3 coding sequence is TGCAGTGCTAGAGGCACGGGGGCTATTAACACCGGGGAGCTGTTTTTT.

The J gene is TRBJ2-6, the V gene TRBV5-1; D might be TRBD1 (6 bases). Trimming took 4 bases from V and 2 from J, leaving 16 bases between them. The length of the CDR3 is 17 residues. Germline loops: CDR1 SGHRS, CDR2 YFSETQ. The CDR3, as DNA: TGCGCCAGCAGCCGTCAAAGCTCAGGGGCTGGGGCCAACGTCCTGACTTTC. Encoded protein: CASSRQSSGAGANVLTF. Full variable domain (missing parts from reference TRBV5-1 and TRBJ2-6): KAGVTQTPRYLIKTRGQQVTLSCSPISGHRSVSWYQQTPGQGLQFLFEYFSETQRNKGNFPGRFSGRQFSNSRSEMNVSTLELGDSALYLCASSRQSSGAGANVLTFGAGSRLTVL.